The 3 T cell receptor beta chains below were found in one sample sequenced in a study of T cells in Graves' hyperthyroidism and ophthalmopathy. It was RNA transcripts that yielded the amplified TCR beta CDR3 regions. The HTBI primer set served for first-round RT-PCR of the TCR CDR3. From the multiplex PCR reads, TCRdb called clonotypes with MiXCR, one entry per CDR3 protein. The sample comprises over 200,000 distinct CDR3 sequences, 15% to 20% of which are singletons, and approximately 50% rests with the top ten. The sequencing input was blood. The source is a man aged 45-65 years with Graves' hyperthyroidism.

This clonotype was seen a handful of times. The chain links TRBV29-1 to TRBJ1-2; D call uncertain. This CDR3 is 12 amino acids long. Trimming removed 4 bases from V and 0 bases from J, with 6 bases in between. The V gene's germline CDR1 is SQVTM and CDR2 ANQGSEA. CDR3 nucleotides: TGCAGCGTTGCATCAGCTAACTATGGCTACACCTTC. The encoded protein is CSVASANYGYTF.

This clonotype was recorded a few times. CDR3 sequence: CASSQDGSPYEQYF. The DNA for the CDR3 is TGCGCCAGCAGCCAAGATGGTTCCCCCTACGAGCAGTACTTC. The chain employs TRBV4-1 and TRBJ2-7; D is undetermined. V was cut by 0 bases and J by 2 bases, with 8 bases left in between. Germline CDR1 reads MGHRA; CDR2 reads YSYEKL. The CDR3 loop spans 14 amino acids.

V is TRBV27 and J is TRBJ2-1; TRBD1 is a possible D gene (6 bases). The CDR3 runs to 14 residues. V was trimmed by 7 bases and J by 5 bases, leaving 15 bases between them. Germline lookup yields CDR1 MNHEY and CDR2 SMNVEV (reference sequence). This CDR3 reads CASTFRGAHNEQFF. DNA for the CDR3: TGTGCCAGCACTTTCAGGGGAGCCCACAATGAGCAGTTCTTC.